The source of this T cell receptor beta chain is a study of blood T cell repertoires in COVID-19. Looking at the study overall: Specimens from acute and convalescent COVID-19 originated in the United States, Italy and Spain.

In Seattle, patients joined the study during active infection and were tracked longitudinally. Assay used: immunoSEQ multiplex PCR; TCRdb lists only in-frame clones, some missing. The sample holds 310,000 or so clones, roughly nine tenths seen once. The V and J ends lost 4 bases and 4 bases respectively, with 17 bases between them. This CDR3 region has 17 residues. Germline CDR1 LNHDA, CDR2 SQIVND (reference sequence). This sequence originates from a woman in her 30s with COVID-19, enrolled during active disease. This chain links TRBV19 with TRBJ2-6; D perhaps matches TRBD1 (5 bases). Input material: peripheral blood. CDR3 in DNA: TGTGCCAGTAGTACACAGGCAGCTCTAGAAGGGGCCAACGTCCTGACTTTC. Its translation: CASSTQAALEGANVLTF.